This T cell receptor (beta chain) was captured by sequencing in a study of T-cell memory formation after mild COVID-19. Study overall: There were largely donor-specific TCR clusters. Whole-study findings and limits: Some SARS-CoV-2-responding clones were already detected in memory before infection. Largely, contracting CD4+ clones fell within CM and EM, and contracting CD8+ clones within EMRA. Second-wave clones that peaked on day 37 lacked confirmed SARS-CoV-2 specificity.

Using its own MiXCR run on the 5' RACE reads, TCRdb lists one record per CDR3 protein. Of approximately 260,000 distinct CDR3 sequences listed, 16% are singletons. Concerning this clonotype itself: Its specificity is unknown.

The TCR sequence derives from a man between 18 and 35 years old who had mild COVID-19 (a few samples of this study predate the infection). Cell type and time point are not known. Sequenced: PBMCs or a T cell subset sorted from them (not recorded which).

The CDR3 sequence: CSVAGSSNQPQHF. The CDR3, as DNA: TGCAGCGTTGCAGGGTCGAGCAATCAGCCCCAGCATTTT. The V call is TRBV29-1, the J call TRBJ1-5; possible D gene TRBD1, 5 bases. V shed 4 bases and J shed 1 base, with 8 bases lying between them. The germline gives CDR1 SQVTM, CDR2 ANQGSEA. The length of the CDR3 is 13 residues.